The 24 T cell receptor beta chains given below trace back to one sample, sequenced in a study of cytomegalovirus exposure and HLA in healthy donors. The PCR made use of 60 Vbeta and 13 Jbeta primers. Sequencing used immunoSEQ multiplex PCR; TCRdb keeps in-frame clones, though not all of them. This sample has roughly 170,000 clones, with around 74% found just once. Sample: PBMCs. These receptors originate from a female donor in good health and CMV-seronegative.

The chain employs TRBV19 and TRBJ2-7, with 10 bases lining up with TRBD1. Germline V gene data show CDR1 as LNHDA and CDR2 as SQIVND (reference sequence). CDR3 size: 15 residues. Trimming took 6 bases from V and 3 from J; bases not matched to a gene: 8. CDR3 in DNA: TGTGCCAGTAGCGCCGGGACAGGGGCCTTCTACGAGCAGTACTTC. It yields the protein CASSAGTGAFYEQYF.

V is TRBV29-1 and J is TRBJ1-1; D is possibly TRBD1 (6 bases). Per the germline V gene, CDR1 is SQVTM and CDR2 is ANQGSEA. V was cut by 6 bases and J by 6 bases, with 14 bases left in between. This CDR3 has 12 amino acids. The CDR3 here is CSVRLNRAEAFF. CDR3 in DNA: TGCAGCGTCCGCCTAAACAGGGCTGAAGCTTTCTTT.

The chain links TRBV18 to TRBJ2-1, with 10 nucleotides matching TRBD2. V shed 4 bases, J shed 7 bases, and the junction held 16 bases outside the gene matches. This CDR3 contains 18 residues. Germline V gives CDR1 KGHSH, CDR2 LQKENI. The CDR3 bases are TGTGCCAGCTCACGCGTCCCCAGCGGGAGGGCCTTCCTAAATGAGCAGTTCTTC. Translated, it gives CASSRVPSGRAFLNEQFF. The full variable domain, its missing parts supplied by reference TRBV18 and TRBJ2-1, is NAGVMQNPRHLVRRRGQEARLRCSPMKGHSHVYWYRQLPEEGLKFMVYLQKENIIDESGMPKERFSAEFPKEGPSILRIQQVVRGDSAAYFCASSRVPSGRAFLNEQFFGPGTRLTVL.

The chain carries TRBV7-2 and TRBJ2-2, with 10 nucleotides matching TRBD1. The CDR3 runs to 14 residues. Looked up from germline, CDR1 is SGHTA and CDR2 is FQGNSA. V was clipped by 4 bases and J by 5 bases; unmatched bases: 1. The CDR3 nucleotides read TGTGCCAGCAGCTCGGGACAGGGGACCGGGGAGCTGTTTTTT. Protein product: CASSSGQGTGELFF.

CDR3 sequence (DNA): TGTGCCAGCGCCCTGCCGGGGAGCGGGGAGCTGTTTTTT. This translates into CASALPGSGELFF. The chain uses TRBV7-8 and TRBJ2-2; D is perhaps TRBD2 (5 bases). Germline V gene data show CDR1 as SGHVS and CDR2 as FQNEAQ. This CDR3 has 13 amino acids. The V and J ends lost 8 bases and 7 bases respectively, with 14 bases between them.

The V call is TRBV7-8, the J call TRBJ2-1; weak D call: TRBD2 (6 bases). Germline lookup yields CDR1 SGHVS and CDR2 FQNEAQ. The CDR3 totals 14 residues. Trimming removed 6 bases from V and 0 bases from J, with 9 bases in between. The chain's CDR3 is CASSGGNSYNEQFF. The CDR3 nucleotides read TGTGCCAGCAGTGGAGGGAACTCCTACAATGAGCAGTTCTTC.

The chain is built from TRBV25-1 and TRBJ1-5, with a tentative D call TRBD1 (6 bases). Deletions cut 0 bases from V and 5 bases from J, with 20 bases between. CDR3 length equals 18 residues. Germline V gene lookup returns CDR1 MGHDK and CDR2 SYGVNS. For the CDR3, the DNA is TGTGCCAGCAGTGAATATATGGTGATTAAGGGGGGGGATCAGCCCCAGCATTTT. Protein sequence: CASSEYMVIKGGDQPQHF.

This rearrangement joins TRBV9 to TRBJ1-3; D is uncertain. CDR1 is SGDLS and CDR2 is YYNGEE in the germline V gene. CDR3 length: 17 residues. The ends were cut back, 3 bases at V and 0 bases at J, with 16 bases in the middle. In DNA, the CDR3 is TGTGCCAGCAGCGAGGAGCTCCGTGGTAGCTCTGGAAACACCATATATTTT. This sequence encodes CASSEELRGSSGNTIYF.

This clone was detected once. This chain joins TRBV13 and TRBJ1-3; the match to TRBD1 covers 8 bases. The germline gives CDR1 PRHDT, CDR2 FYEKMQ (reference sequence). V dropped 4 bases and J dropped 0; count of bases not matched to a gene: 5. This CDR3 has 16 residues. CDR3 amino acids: CASSWGQALSGNTIYF. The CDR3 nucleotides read TGTGCCAGCAGCTGGGGACAGGCCCTCTCTGGAAACACCATATATTTT.

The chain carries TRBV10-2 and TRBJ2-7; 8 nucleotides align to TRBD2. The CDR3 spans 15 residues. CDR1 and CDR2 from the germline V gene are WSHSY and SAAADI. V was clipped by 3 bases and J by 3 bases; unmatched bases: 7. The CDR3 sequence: CASSEFSSGHYEQYF. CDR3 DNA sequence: TGCGCCAGCAGTGAATTTTCTAGCGGGCACTACGAGCAGTACTTC.

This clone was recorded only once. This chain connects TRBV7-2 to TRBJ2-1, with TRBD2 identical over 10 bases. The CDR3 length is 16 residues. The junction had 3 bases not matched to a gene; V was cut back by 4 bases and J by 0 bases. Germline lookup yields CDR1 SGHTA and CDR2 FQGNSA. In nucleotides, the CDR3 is TGTGCCAGCAGCTCACTAGCGGGGAGCTCCTACAATGAGCAGTTCTTC. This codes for CASSSLAGSSYNEQFF.

This CDR3 is CASSTRGGGTSGSYNEQFF. The CDR3 DNA follows: TGTGCCAGCAGCACGCGAGGGGGTGGGACTAGCGGGAGCTACAATGAGCAGTTCTTC. The V gene is TRBV5-4, the J gene TRBJ2-1; TRBD2 aligns across 14 bases. The CDR3 is made up of 19 amino acids. V was clipped by 4 bases and J by 3 bases; unmatched bases: 12. Germline values: CDR1 SGHNT, CDR2 YYREEE (reference sequence).

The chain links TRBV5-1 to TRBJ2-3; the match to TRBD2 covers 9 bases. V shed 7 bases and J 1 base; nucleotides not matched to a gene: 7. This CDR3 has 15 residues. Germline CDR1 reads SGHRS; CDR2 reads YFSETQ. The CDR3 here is CASGRWTSGTDTQYF. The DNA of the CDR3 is TGCGCCAGCGGGCGATGGACTAGCGGCACAGATACGCAGTATTTT.

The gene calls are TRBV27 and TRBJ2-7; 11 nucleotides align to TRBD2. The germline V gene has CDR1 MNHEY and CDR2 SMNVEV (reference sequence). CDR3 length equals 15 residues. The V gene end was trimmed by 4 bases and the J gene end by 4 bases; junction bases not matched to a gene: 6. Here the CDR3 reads CASSSLAGGAYEQYF. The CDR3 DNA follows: TGTGCCAGCAGTTCCTTAGCGGGGGGGGCATACGAGCAGTACTTC.

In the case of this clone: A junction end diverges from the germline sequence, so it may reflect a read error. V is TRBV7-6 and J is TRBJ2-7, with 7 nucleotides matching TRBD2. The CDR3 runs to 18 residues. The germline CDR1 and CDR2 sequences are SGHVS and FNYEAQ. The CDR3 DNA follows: TGTGCCGGCAGCTTAGGGGCGGGGGTACGGGATCGAGCCAACGAGCAGTACTTC. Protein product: CAGSLGAGVRDRANEQYF.

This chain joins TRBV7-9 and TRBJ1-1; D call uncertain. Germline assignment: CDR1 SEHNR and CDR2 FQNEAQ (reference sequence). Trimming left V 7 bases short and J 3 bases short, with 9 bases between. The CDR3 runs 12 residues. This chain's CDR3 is CASTKTDTEAFF. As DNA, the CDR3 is TGTGCCAGCACCAAGACTGACACTGAAGCTTTCTTT. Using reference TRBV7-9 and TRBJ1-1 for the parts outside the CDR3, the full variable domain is DTGVSQNPRHKITKRGQNVTFRCDPISEHNRLYWYRQTLGQGPEFLTYFQNEAQLEKSRLLSDRFSAERPKGSFSTLEIQRTEQGDSAMYLCASTKTDTEAFFGQGTRLTVV.

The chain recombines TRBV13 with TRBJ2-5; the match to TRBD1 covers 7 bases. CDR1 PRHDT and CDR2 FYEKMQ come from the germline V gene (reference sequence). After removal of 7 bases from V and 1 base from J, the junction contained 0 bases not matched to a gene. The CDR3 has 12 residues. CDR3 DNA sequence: TGTGCCAGCACAGGGGGCCAAGAGACCCAGTACTTC. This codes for CASTGGQETQYF.

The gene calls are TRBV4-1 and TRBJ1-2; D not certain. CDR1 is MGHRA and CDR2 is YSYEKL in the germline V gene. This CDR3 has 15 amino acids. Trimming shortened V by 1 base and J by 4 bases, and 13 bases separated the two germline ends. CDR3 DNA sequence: TGCGCCAGCAGCCAAGCCTTCCCCGGGTTCTATGGCTACACCTTC. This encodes CASSQAFPGFYGYTF.

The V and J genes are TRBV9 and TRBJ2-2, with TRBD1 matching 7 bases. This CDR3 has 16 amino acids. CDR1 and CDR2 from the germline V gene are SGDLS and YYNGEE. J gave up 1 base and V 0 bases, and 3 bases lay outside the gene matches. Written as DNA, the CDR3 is TGTGCCAGCAGCGTAGTAGGGACAGTGAACACCGGGGAGCTGTTTTTT. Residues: CASSVVGTVNTGELFF.

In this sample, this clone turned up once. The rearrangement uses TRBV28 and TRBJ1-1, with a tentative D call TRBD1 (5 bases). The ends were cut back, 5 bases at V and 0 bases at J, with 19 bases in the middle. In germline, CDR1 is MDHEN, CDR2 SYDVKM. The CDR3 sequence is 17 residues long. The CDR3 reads CASSPPTGGRMNTEAFF. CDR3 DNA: TGTGCCAGCAGTCCTCCGACGGGGGGGAGGATGAACACTGAAGCTTTCTTT.

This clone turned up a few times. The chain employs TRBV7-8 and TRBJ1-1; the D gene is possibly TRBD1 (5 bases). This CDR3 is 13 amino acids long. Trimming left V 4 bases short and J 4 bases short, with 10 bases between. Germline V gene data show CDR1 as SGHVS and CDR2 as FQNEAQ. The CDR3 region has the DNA TGTGCCAGCAGCTCCCGGGGGAGCACTGAAGCTTTCTTT. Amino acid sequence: CASSSRGSTEAFF.

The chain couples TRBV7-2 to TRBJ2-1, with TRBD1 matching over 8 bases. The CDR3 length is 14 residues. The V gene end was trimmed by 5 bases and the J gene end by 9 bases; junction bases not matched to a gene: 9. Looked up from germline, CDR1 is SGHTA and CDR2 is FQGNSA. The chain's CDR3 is CASSPRQGQVEQFF. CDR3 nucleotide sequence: TGTGCCAGCAGCCCCCGACAGGGGCAGGTTGAGCAGTTCTTC.

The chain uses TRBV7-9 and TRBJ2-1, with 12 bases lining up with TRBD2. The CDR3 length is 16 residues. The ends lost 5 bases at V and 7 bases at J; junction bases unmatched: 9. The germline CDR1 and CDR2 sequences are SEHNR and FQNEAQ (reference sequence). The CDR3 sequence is CASSRLAGVLGNEQFF. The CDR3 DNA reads TGTGCCAGCAGCCGACTAGCGGGAGTTCTAGGGAATGAGCAGTTCTTC.

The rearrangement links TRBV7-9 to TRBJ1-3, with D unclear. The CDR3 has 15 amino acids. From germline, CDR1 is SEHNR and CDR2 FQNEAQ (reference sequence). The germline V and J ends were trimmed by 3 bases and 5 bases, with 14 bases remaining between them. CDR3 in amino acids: CASSLGSRRRNTIYF. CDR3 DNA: TGTGCCAGCAGCTTGGGGAGTCGTCGGAGAAACACCATATATTTT.